Sequencing of this T cell receptor (beta chain) was carried out in a study of early T cells in non-severe SARS-CoV-2 infection. Looking at the study overall: With bulk RNA from unsorted whole blood as input, sequencing yielded unpaired chains.

The CDR3 is 11 residues long. In germline, CDR1 is MNHEY, CDR2 SVGAGI. Tagging with unique molecular identifiers was applied to individual cDNA molecules. TCRdb re-analysed the 5' RACE reads in MiXCR, keeping a single row per CDR3 protein. This sample has roughly 93,000 distinct CDR3 sequences, with about 10% found just once. This clonotype came up a few times. Antigen: not known. Study results and caveats: Lookups in VDJdb leaned toward anti-spike CD8 responses and missed private and CD4 specificities.

The chain has TRBV6-5 and TRBJ1-1; D uncertain. The sample comprised whole blood. The sequence was obtained from an adult who was a healthcare worker with PCR-confirmed SARS-CoV-2 infection or an uninfected control (not recorded which). The CDR3 bases are TGTACGACCATAAGGGACACTGAAGCTTTCTTT. Translation: CTTIRDTEAFF.